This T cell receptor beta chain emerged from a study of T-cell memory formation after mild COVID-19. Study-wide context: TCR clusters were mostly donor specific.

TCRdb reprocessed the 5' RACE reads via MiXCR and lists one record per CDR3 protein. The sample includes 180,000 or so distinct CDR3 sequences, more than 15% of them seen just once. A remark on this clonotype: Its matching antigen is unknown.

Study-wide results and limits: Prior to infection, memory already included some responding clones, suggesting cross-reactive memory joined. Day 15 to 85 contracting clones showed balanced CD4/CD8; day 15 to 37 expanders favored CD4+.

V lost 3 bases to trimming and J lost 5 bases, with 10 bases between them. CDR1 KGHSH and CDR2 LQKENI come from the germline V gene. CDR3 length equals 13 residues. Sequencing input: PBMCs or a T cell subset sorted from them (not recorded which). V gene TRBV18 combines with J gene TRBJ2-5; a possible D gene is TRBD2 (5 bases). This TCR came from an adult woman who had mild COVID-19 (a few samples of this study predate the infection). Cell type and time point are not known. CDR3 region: CASSPGRRETQYF. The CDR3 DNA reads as TGTGCCAGCTCACCCGGAAGGAGGGAGACCCAGTACTTC.